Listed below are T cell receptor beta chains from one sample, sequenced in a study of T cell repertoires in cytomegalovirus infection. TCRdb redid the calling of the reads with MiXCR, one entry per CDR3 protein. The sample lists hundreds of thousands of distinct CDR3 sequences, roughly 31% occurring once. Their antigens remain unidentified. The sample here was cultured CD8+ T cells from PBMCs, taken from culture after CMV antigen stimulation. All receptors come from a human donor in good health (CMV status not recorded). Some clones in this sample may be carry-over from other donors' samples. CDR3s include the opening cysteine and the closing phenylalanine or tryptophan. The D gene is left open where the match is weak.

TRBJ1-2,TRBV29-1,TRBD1,CSVTGTDNNYGYTF
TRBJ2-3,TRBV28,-,CASSGRGGGALADTQYF
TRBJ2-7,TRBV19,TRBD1,CASSVTGAKIYEQYF
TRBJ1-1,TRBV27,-,CASAETGNTEAFF
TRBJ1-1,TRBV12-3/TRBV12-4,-,CASSPPRTNTEAFF
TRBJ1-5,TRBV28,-,CASSVERHRVGNQPQHF
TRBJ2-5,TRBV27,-,CASSPTLLGETQYF
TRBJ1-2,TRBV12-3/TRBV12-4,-,CASSLGSDLGYTF
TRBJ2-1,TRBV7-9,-,CASSPPFRGGYNEQFF
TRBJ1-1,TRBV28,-,CASSLYTNTEAFF
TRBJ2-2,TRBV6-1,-,CASGRGPAGELFF
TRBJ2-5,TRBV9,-,CASSVAGTILETQYF
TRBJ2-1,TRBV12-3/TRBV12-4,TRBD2,CASSSDLTSGGDYNEQFF
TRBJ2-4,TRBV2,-,CASSDTGAADSAKNIQYF
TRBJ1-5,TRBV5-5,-,CASSLYFSDSPIRPQHF